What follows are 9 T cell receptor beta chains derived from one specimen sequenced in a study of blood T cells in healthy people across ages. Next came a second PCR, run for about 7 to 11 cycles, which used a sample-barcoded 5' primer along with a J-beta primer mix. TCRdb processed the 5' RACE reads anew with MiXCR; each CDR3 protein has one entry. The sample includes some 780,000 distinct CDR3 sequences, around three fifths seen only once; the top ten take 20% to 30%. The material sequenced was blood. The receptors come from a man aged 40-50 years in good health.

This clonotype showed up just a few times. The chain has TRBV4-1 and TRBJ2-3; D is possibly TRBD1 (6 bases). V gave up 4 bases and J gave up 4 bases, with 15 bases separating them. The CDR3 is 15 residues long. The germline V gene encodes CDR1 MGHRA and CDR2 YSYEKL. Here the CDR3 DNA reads TGCGCCAGCAGCCCACAACAGGGTTCTGCAGATACGCAGTATTTT. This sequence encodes CASSPQQGSADTQYF.

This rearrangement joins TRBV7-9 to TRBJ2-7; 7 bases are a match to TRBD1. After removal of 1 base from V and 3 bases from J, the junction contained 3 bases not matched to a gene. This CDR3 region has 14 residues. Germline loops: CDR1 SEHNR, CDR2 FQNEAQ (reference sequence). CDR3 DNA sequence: TGTGCCAGCAGCTTAGGGGACAGATACTACGAGCAGTACTTC. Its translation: CASSLGDRYYEQYF.

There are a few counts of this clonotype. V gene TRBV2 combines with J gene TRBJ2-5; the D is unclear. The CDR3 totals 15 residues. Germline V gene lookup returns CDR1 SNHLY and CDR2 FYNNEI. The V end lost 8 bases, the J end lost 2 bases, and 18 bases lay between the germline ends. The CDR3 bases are TGTGCCAGCCTACGAGATGTGTTATGGCAAGAGACCCAGTACTTC. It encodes CASLRDVLWQETQYF.

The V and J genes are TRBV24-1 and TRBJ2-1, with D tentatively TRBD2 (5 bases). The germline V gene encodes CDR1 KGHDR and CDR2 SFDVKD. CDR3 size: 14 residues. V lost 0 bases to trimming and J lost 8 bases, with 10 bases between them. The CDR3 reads CATSDLVRRDEQFF. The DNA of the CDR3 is TGTGCCACCAGTGATTTGGTGCGGCGGGATGAGCAGTTCTTC.

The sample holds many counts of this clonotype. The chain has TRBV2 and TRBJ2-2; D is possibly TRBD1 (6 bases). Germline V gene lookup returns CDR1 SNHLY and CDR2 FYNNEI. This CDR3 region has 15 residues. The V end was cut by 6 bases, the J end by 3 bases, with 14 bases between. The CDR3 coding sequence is TGTGCCAGCAGCGAACAGGGATTTCACACCGGGGAGCTGTTTTTT. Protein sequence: CASSEQGFHTGELFF.

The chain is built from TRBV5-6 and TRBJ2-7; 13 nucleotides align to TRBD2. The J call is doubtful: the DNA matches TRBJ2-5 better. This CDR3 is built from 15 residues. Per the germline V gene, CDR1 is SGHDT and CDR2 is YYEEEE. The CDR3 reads CASSGLAGAEETQYF. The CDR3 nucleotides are TGTGCCAGCAGCGGACTAGCGGGAGCTGAGGAGACCCAGTACTTC.

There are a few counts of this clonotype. CDR3 sequence (DNA): TGCAGCGCCCAGAGCTGGGGAAACTATGGCTACACCTTC. This encodes CSAQSWGNYGYTF. V and J are TRBV29-1 and TRBJ1-2, with D unclear. The CDR3 has 13 residues. Germline V gene sequence: CDR1 SQVTM, CDR2 ANQGSEA. V was trimmed by 7 bases and J by 2 bases, leaving 14 bases between them.

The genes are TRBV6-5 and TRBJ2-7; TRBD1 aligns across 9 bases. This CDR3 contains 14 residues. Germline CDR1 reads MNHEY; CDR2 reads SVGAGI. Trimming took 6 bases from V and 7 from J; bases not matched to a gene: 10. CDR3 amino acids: CASRRGQGYREQYF. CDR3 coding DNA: TGTGCCAGCAGGAGGGGACAGGGATATAGGGAGCAGTACTTC.

The CDR3 sequence: CAIQPDRSSYNEQFF. The CDR3 DNA is TGTGCCATTCAACCAGACAGAAGCTCCTACAATGAGCAGTTCTTC. The V call is TRBV10-3, the J call TRBJ2-1; weak D call: TRBD1 (5 bases). Per the germline V gene, CDR1 is ENHRY and CDR2 is SYGVKD. The CDR3 consists of 15 residues. Trimming took 9 bases from V and 0 from J, leaving 15 bases between them.